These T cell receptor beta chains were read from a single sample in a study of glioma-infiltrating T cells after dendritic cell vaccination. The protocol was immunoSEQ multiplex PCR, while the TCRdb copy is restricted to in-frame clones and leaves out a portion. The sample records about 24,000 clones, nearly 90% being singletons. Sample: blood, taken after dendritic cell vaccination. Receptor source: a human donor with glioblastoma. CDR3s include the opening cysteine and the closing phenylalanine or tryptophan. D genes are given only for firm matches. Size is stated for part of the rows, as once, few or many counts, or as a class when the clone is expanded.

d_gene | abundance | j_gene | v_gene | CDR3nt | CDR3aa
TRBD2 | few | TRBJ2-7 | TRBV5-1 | TGCGCCAGCAGGTTGGGTTCCGGGACTAAGATCTACGAGCAGTACTTC | CASRLGSGTKIYEQYF
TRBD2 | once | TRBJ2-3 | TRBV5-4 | TGTGCCAGCAGCTTGCGGGGGGGCCACGATACGCAGTATTTT | CASSLRGGHDTQYF
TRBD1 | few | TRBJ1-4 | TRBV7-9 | TGTGCCAGCAGCTTGGGACAGGGTCGAGAAAAACTGTTTTTT | CASSLGQGREKLFF
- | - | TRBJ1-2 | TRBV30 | TGTGCCTGGAGTGTAAGTCGGCAGGGAGGTACGACTTATGGCTACACCTTC | CAWSVSRQGGTTYGYTF
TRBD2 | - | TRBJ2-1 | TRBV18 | TGTGCCAGCTCACCCGGCGGGGGGGCCAACAATGAGCAGTTCTTC | CASSPGGGANNEQFF
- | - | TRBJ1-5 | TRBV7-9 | TGTGCCAGCAGCCAGGACAGTGTAGGGCCCCAGCATTTT | CASSQDSVGPQHF
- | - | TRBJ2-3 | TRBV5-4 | TGTGCCAGCAGCCCCGTCAGCGGGACAGATACGCAGTATTTT | CASSPVSGTDTQYF
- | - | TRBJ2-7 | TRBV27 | TGTGCCAGCAGTTTTAGGGACACGACCTACGAGCAGTACTTC | CASSFRDTTYEQYF
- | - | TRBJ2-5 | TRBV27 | TGTGCCAGCAGTCACCAGGGCCGACAAGAGACCCAGTACTTC | CASSHQGRQETQYF
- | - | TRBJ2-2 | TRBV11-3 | TGTGCCAGCAGCTCTGGTGGAGGGAACACCGGGGAGCTGTTTTTT | CASSSGGGNTGELFF
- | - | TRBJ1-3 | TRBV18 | TGTGCCAGCTCACGGACAGTGGACACCATATATTTT | CASSRTVDTIYF
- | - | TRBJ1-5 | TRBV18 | TGTGCCAGCTCACCACCAGGGGTGGGCAATCAGCCCCAGCATTTT | CASSPPGVGNQPQHF
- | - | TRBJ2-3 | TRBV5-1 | TGCGCCAGCAGCACCGGACTGTACACAGATACGCAGTATTTT | CASSTGLYTDTQYF
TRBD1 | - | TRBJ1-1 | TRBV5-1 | TGCGCCAGCAGCTTGGCCGGGACAGGGATGGTTTTTGATGAAGCTTTCTTT | CASSLAGTGMVFDEAFF
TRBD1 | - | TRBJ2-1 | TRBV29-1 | TGCAGCGTTGTTCAGGGGGCGTCTTCCCAGTTCTTC | CSVVQGASSQFF
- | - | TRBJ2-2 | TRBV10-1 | TGCGCCAGCAGAGGAGTGGCCGGGGAGCTGTTTTTT | CASRGVAGELFF
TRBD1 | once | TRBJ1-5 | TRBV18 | TGTGCCAGCTCACAAGGACAGGGTAGCAATCAGCCCCAGCATTTT | CASSQGQGSNQPQHF
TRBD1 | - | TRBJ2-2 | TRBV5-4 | TGTGCCAGCAGCTCATGGACAGGGGTGAACGCCGGGGAGCTGTTTTTT | CASSSWTGVNAGELFF
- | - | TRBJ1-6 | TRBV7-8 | TGTGCCAGCACCTATAGTGGGACAAATAATTCCCCCCTCCACTTT | CASTYSGTNNSPLHF
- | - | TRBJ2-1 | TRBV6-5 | TGTGCCAGCAAGAGTAGCGGAGTAGAGGGCAATGAGCAGTTCTTC | CASKSSGVEGNEQFF
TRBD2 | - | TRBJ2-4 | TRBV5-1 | TGCGCCAGCAGCCCAAAGGGACTAGACAAAAACATTCAGTACTTC | CASSPKGLDKNIQYF
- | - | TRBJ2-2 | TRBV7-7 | TGTGCTAGCAGCACAGGGGGGGGCGGGGAGCTGTTTTTT | CASSTGGGGELFF
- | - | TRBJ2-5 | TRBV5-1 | TGCGCCAGCAGCTTGGCGGGGTCAGGCCAAGAGACCCAGTACTTC | CASSLAGSGQETQYF
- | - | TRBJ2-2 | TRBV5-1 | TGCGCCAGCAGCCCCCTCCCAGGACGGGGGACCGGGGAGCTGTTTTTT | CASSPLPGRGTGELFF
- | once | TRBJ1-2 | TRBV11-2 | TGTGCCAGCAGCTACCGACAGGATGGCTACACCTTC | CASSYRQDGYTF
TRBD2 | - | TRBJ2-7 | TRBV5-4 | TGTGCCAGCAGCCCCCTAGCGGGGGGGATCTACGAGCAGTACTTC | CASSPLAGGIYEQYF
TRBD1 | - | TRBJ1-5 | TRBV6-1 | TGTGCCACCTGGACGGGACAGGCCCCAGGGCCCCAGCATTTT | CATWTGQAPGPQHF
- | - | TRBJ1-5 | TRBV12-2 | TGTGCAAGTCGCCTATACGTGAGGGGGTCCCAGCATTTT | CASRLYVRGSQHF
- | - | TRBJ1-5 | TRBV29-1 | TGCAGCGTTCGACAGGAGAGCAATCAGCCCCAGCATTTT | CSVRQESNQPQHF
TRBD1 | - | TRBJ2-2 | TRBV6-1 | TGTGCCAGCAGTGAAAGGGGGCAGTTGACGGCCAAGGCGGGGGAGCTGTTTTTT | CASSERGQLTAKAGELFF
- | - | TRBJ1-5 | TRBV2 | TGTGCCAGCAGAGAGGTTTCAGGGGGCAATCAGCCCCAGCATTTT | CASREVSGGNQPQHF
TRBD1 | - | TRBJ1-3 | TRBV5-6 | TGTGCCAGCAGCTCATCCCGGACAGGGTACTCTGGAAACACCATATATTTT | CASSSSRTGYSGNTIYF
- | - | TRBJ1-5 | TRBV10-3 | TGTGCCATCAGTCAGGACAGCAGCAATCAGCCCCAGCATTTT | CAISQDSSNQPQHF
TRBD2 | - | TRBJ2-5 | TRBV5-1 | TGCGCCAGCAGCTTAAGGTTCACTAGCGGGGGGGTCGAGACCCAGTACTTC | CASSLRFTSGGVETQYF
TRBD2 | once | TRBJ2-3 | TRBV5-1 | TGCGCCAGCAGCTTTCAGATTAGCGGGGGCACAGATACGCAGTATTTT | CASSFQISGGTDTQYF
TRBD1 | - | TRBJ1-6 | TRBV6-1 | TGTGCCAGCAGGGACAGGATGGGTTCACCCCTCCACTTT | CASRDRMGSPLHF
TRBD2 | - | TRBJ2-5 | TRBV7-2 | TGTGCCAGCAGCTTAGTAGAACTAGCGGGGAAAGAGACCCAGTACTTC | CASSLVELAGKETQYF
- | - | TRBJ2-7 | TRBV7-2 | TGTGCCAGCAGCTTAGGTCGGGCCTACGAGCAGTACTTC | CASSLGRAYEQYF
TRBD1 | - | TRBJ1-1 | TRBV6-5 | TGTGCCAGCAGTGCCCGGGACAGTCGGGGGACTGAAGCTTTCTTT | CASSARDSRGTEAFF
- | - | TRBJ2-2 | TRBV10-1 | TGCGCCAGCAGTCCTACCGTCGCCGGGGAGCTGTTTTTT | CASSPTVAGELFF
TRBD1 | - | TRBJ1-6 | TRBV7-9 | TGTGCCAGCGGGGACAGGGCAAGGAATTCACCCCTCCACTTT | CASGDRARNSPLHF
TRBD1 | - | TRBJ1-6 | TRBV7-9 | TGTGCCAGCAGCAAACCTTGGGACAGGGGTGGTTCACCCCTCCACTTT | CASSKPWDRGGSPLHF
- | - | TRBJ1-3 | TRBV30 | TGTGCCTGGAGTGCAATAGGGGGCTCTGGAAACACCATATATTTT | CAWSAIGGSGNTIYF
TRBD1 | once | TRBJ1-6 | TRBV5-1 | TGCGCCAGCAGGACGGGACAGGGGACGAATTCACCCCTCCACTTT | CASRTGQGTNSPLHF
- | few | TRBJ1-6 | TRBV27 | TGTGCCAGCACAGAGTACAGTCCTAATTCACCCCTCCACTTT | CASTEYSPNSPLHF
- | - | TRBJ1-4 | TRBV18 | TGTGCCAGCTCACCAGATCGGGAAAAACTGTTTTTT | CASSPDREKLFF
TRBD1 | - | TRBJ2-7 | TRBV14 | TGTGCCAGCAGCCACTGGGACAGTAGCTCCTACGAGCAGTACTTC | CASSHWDSSSYEQYF
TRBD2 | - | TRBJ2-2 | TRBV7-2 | TGTGCCAGCAGCTTAATCCGCCGGGGCGGGGGGGCCATCGGGGAGCTGTTTTTT | CASSLIRRGGGAIGELFF
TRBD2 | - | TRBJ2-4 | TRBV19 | TGTGCCAGTAGTATGGGGCGGGGGGGTGCTAGCAAAAACATTCAGTACTTC | CASSMGRGGASKNIQYF